Sequencing of this TCR beta chain was carried out in a study of T-cell reconstitution after alpha-beta-depleted transplantation in children. Study conclusions and caveats: The study traced high day-60 TCRbeta diversity in some patients to surviving recipient T cells and thymic progenitors. Reportedly, only several hundred clones from non-depleted graft cells drove alpha-beta T-cell counts at about two months. It was newly produced T cells that mostly accounted for T-cell counts and diversity one year after transplant.

This clonotype was detected ten times or more. Its specificity is not known. Unique molecular identifiers were incorporated during preparation of the TCRbeta library. TCRdb passed the PCR reads through MiXCR, listing each CDR3 protein once. The repertoire holds about 200,000 distinct CDR3 sequences, with roughly 7% as singletons. Sample: PBMCs, taken before TCRalphabeta/CD19-depleted stem cell transplant. The TCR originated in a boy younger than 10 with acute lymphoblastic leukemia, due to receive a stem cell transplant.

CDR3 nucleotides: TGTGCCACAAACGCGGGACGGAACACCGGGGAGCTGTTTTTT. It is translated as CATNAGRNTGELFF. The V and J genes are TRBV28 and TRBJ2-2, with D perhaps matching TRBD2 (6 bases). V lost 10 bases, J lost 1 base, and 13 bases lay in between. The V gene's germline CDR1 is MDHEN and CDR2 SYDVKM. The CDR3 contains 14 residues.